This TCR beta chain was sequenced in a study of T cell responses to AZD1222 COVID-19 vaccine. Findings and caveats of the study: Along spike, vaccine-associated CD4 TCRs were found throughout, with dominance at 160-218 and 743-854.

Clones were sequenced by immunoSEQ multiplex PCR, and TCRdb holds only the in-frame ones, with some missing. The data contain 140,000 or so clones, 85% to 90% of them singletons. Notes on this clone: Antigen unknown.

This receptor was taken from an adult in good health. The sample here was peripheral blood, taken on day 0 of AZD1222 vaccination.

CDR3 loop: CSASHGGGYTF. In DNA form, the CDR3 reads TGCAGTGCTAGCCACGGCGGTGGCTACACCTTC. The chain uses TRBV20-1 and TRBJ1-2, with D hard to call. CDR3 length: 11 residues. Germline values: CDR1 DFQATT, CDR2 SNEGSKA (reference sequence). Trimming left V 3 bases short and J 7 bases short, with 9 bases between.